This T cell receptor beta chain was identified in a study of T cells in Graves' hyperthyroidism and ophthalmopathy. This CDR3 is built from 18 residues. Germline V CDR1 and CDR2: LNHDA, SQIVND (reference sequence). Trimming left V 3 bases short and J 3 bases short, with 21 bases between. Study-wide results and caveats: Blood shared most expanded thyroid clonotypes above 0.001. Ophthalmopathy cases were set apart from stable hyperthyroidism by a 13 V-J model.

The source material, RNA transcripts, was used to amplify TCR beta CDR3 regions. Primed by the HTBI set, a first-round RT-PCR was run on the TCR CDR3. In TCRdb, the multiplex PCR reads were re-called with MiXCR into one record per CDR3 protein. The table records about 320,000 distinct CDR3 sequences, around a sixth of them present only once. On this clonotype itself: The antigen remains unidentified.

Fresh peripheral blood, 8 to 10 ml, was the source of the PBMCs. The gene calls are TRBV19 and TRBJ2-1; D is possibly TRBD2 (8 bases). Sequences were obtained from blood. This receptor was identified in a man aged 30 to 39 with Graves' hyperthyroidism. CDR3 in amino acids: CASSITGGGTVNYNEQFF. The CDR3 DNA is TGTGCCAGTAGTATTACCGGGGGGGGGACAGTAAACTACAATGAGCAGTTCTTC.